This TCR beta chain was identified in a study of CDR3 diversity in severe acne. TCRdb re-derived calls from the PCR reads in MiXCR, one entry per CDR3 protein. The repertoire has about 100,000 distinct CDR3 sequences, 45% to 60% of them found once; the top ten carry roughly an eighth. V dropped 3 bases and J dropped 9 bases, with 10 bases sitting between them. CDR1 is SGHTA and CDR2 is FQGNSA in the germline V gene. This CDR3 is built from 12 residues. This clonotype originated in a male donor with acne. V and J are TRBV7-2 and TRBJ2-3; the D gene could be TRBD1 or TRBD2 (6 bases each). Source material: blood. CDR3 protein: CASSFGGTTQYF. The CDR3 nucleotides are TGTGCCAGCAGCTTCGGCGGGACAACGCAGTATTTT.